This T cell receptor beta chain emerged from a study of T cell responses to AZD1222 COVID-19 vaccine (dated by TCRdb to the early 2020s). About the investigation overall: Because spike-specific TCR depth and breadth did not differ between the two schedules, AZD1222 recipients who got a second dose at roughly 4 weeks were pooled with those who got a second dose at roughly 12 weeks. Trial participants were enrolled by age into subgroups of 18-55, 56-69 and 70-plus years, and around 150, 28 and 57 TCR-sequenced participants, respectively, were included in these subgroups. TCR sequencing covered 233 trial participants: about 210 given two doses of AZD1222 and approximately 25 given two doses of MenACWY control vaccine.

The time point label corresponds to: baseline before first vaccination. Vaccinee samples were obtained from the UK trials COV001 and COV002, which included a single-blind randomized controlled phase 2/3 trial of AZD1222 (ChAdOx1 nCoV-19) in healthy adults. For TCRbeta chain sequencing, PBMC samples were collected from trial participants at day 0 and at day 28 after the second dose. Looking up the germline V gene (reference sequence) yields CDR1 MNHEY and CDR2 SMNVEV. The CDR3 covers 17 residues, taking in both the cysteine and the phenylalanine. Just CDR3 DNA is preserved here, 51 bases in frame from base 1. V was cut back by 6 bases and J by 1 base, leaving a gap of 19 bases between them. Worth noting for this clone: The clone's antigen remains unknown. No base quality values were provided; no much bigger clone lies one nucleotide off.

The CDR3 regions of human TCRbeta chains were analyzed by immunosequencing. As for the original processing: TCRs in the repertoires were matched against a reference library of SARS-CoV-2-specific TCRs that had been generated with the MIRA antigen-specificity platform. Breadth meant the fraction of unique TCRs that were SARS-CoV-2-associated, whereas depth meant the fraction of total T cells that were SARS-CoV-2-associated. Using the MIRA data, each spike-specific TCR was mapped to the spike region that the TCR reacts to and placed in a CD4 or CD8 class. Log10-transformed breadth and depth values were compared by one-way ANOVA with Sidak's multiple comparisons tests. TCRdb took over this immuneACCESS table, retaining in-frame rearrangements with V and J assigned. Such tables are incomplete; in checked studies, under half of the missing clones stem from an unresolved V gene, and the remainder is unexplained. V, J and clone size were drawn from that table, and D and trimming were deduced from the DNA. The sample table contains 150,000 to 200,000 clones; only one count was recorded for 85% to 95% of them. In total, the top ten clones hold over 1.3% of the sample.

Beyond this particular receptor, the publication reports: Because no day 14 peak-response samples were available, the repertoires could be characterized only after the peak T cell response. The vaccine-associated CD4 TCRs covered the entire spike protein, and the dominant responses fell in regions 160-218 and 743-854. Reportedly, close to half of the unique spike-specific TCRs recognized epitopes lying outside the regions that are mutated in the B.1.351 and B.1.1.7 variants. Only six or seven AZD1222 recipients were SARS-CoV-2 seropositive at baseline, limiting conclusions about previously exposed vaccinees. In the small 56-69-year group, the increase in depth fell short of significance, most likely because of low power. Spike-specific TCR breadth and depth rose significantly after two AZD1222 doses compared with day 0 and with MenACWY recipients. Participants were mostly white British, with more females than males. The authors suggested clonal diversity may have been underestimated.

The rearranged segments are TRBV27 and TRBJ1-5; a tentative D match to TRBD1 spans 6 bases. The source is an adult in good health. The sequencing here drew on peripheral blood, taken on day 0 of AZD1222 vaccination. The CDR3 here reads CASRRSPEGGSNQPQHF. The DNA is TGTGCCAGCAGGCGGAGCCCCGAAGGGGGAAGCAATCAGCCCCAGCATTTT.